The T cell receptor (beta chain) under discussion was sequenced for a study of cytomegalovirus exposure and HLA in healthy donors. Whole-study findings and limits: There were fewer than 200 TCR beta chains listed as cytomegalovirus-associated.

Primers: 60 Vbeta forward and 13 Jbeta reverse. Libraries were prepared by immunoSEQ multiplex PCR; TCRdb keeps only in-frame clonotypes and omits some of them. Of fewer than 200,000 clones listed, 65% to 85% are singletons. About this clone: No antigen is known for it.

The specimen was PBMCs. This TCR derives from a woman in her forties in good health and CMV-seropositive.

The CDR3 is CASSSGTGLGNEQFF. The CDR3 DNA sequence: TGTGCCAGCAGTTCGGGGACAGGGTTAGGCAATGAGCAGTTCTTC. This rearrangement joins TRBV11-2 to TRBJ2-1; 9 bases agree with TRBD1. The CDR3 is 15 amino acids. CDR1 is SGHAT, CDR2 FQNNGV, per germline. The V segment lost 6 bases and the J segment 6 bases; nucleotides outside the gene matches: 9.